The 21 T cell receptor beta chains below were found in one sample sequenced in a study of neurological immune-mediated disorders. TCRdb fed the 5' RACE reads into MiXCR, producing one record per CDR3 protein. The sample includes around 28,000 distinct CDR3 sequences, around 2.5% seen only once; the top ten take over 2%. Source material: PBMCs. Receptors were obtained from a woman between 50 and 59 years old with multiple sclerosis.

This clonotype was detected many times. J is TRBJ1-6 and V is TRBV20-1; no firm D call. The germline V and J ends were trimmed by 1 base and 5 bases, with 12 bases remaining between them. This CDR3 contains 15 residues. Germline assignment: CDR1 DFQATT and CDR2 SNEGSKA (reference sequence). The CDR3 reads CSARAGFRDNSPLHF. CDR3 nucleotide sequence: TGCAGTGCTAGAGCGGGATTTAGGGATAATTCACCCCTCCACTTT.

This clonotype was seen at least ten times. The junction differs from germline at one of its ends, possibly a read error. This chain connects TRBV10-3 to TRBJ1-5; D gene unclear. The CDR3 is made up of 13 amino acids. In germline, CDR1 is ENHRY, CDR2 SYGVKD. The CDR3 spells CAIRPDGNQPQNF. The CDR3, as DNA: TGTGCCATCAGACCGGACGGGAATCAGCCCCAGAATTTT.

This CDR3 reads CAWSHKGDTEAFF. The CDR3 nucleotides read TGTGCCTGGAGTCACAAGGGGGACACTGAAGCTTTCTTT. The chain combines TRBV30 with TRBJ1-1, with D possibly being TRBD1 (6 bases). V gave up 2 bases and J gave up 3 bases, with 10 bases separating them. The CDR3 loop spans 13 amino acids. The germline gives CDR1 GTSNPN, CDR2 SVGIG (reference sequence).

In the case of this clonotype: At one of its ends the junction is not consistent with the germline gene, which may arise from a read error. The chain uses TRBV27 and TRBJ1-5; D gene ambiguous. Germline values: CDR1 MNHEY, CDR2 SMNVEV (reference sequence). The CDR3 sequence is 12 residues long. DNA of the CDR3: TGTGCCAGCAGCCGACTCAATCAGCCCCAGAATTTT. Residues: CASSRLNQPQNF.

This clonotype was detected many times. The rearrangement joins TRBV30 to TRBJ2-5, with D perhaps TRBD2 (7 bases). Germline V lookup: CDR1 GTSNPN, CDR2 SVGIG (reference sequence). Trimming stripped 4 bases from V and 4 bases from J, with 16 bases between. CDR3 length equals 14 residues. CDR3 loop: CAWNRVGGRETQYF. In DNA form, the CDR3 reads TGTGCCTGGAACAGGGTGGGGGGGCGAGAGACCCAGTACTTC.

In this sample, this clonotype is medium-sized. CDR3 sequence: CSAEALGLAVNEQFF. The CDR3, as DNA: TGCAGTGCCGAAGCACTGGGACTAGCCGTCAATGAGCAGTTCTTC. The chain has TRBV20-1 and TRBJ2-1, with 9 bases aligning to TRBD2. Germline loops: CDR1 DFQATT, CDR2 SNEGSKA (reference sequence). This CDR3 comprises 15 residues. Trimming at V came to 6 bases and at J to 6 bases, leaving 12 bases not matched to a gene.

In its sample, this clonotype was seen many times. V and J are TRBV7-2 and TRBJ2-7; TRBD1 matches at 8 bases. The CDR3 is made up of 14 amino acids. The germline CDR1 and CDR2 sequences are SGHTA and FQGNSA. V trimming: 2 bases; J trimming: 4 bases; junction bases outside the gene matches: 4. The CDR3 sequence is CASSLNRGLYEQYF. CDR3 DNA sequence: TGTGCCAGCAGCTTAAACAGGGGGTTATACGAGCAGTACTTC.

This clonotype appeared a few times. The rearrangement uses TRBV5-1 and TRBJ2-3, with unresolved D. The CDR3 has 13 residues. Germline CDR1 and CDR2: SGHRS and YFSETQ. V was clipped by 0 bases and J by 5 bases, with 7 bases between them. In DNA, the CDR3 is TGCGCCAGCAGCTTGGAATCGGTAGATACGCAGTATTTT. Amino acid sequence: CASSLESVDTQYF.

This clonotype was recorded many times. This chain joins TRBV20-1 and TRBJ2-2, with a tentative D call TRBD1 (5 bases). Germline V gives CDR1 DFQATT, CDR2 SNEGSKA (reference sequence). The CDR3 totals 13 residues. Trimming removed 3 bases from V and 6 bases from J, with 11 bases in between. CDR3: CSASQGSAGELFF. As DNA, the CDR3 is TGCAGTGCTAGCCAGGGTTCAGCCGGGGAGCTGTTTTTT.

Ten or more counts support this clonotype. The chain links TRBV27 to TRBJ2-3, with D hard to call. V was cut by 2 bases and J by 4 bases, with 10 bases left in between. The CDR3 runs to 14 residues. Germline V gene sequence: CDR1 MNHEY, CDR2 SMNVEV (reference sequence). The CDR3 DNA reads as TGTGCCAGCAGTTTAAATACCGTCCCAGATACGCAGTATTTT. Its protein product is CASSLNTVPDTQYF.

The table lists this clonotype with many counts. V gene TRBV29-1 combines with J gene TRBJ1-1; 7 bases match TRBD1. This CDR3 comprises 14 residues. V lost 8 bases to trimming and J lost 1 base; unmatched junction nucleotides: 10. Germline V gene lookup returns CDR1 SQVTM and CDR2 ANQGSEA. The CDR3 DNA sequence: TGCAGCAGTAAGAGAACAGGGGCGAACACTGAAGCTTTCTTT. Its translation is CSSKRTGANTEAFF. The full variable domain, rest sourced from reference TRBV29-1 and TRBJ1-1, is SAVISQKPSRDICQRGTSLTIQCQVDSQVTMMFWYRQQPGQSLTLIATANQGSEATYESGFVIDKFPISRPNLTFSTLTVSNMSPEDSSIYLCSSKRTGANTEAFFGQGTRLTVV.

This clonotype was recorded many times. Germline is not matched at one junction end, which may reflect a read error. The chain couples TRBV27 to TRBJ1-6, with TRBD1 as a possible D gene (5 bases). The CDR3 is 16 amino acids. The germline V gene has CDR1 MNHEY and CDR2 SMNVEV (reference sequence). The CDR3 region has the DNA TGTGCCAGCAGTTTAAGGTGGGACCGCTCCCCTTCACCCCTCAACTTT. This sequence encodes CASSLRWDRSPSPLNF.

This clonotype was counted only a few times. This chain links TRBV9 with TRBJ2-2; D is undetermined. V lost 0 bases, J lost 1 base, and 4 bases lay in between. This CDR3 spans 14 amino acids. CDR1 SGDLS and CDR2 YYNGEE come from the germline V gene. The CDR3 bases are TGTGCCAGCAGCGTAGCCTTGAACACCGGGGAGCTGTTTTTT. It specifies CASSVALNTGELFF.

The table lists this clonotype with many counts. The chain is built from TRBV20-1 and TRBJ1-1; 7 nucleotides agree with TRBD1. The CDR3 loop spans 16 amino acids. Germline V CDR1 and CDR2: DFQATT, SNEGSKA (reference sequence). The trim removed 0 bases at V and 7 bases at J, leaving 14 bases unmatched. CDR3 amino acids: CSARDRGTAWPSEAFF. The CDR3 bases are TGCAGTGCTAGAGACCGTGGGACAGCTTGGCCTAGTGAAGCTTTCTTT.

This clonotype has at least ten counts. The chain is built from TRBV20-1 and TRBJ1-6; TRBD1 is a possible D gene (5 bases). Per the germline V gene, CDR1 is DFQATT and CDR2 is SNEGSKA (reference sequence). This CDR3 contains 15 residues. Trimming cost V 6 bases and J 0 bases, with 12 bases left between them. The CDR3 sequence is CSARPGDSYNSPLHF. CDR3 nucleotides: TGCAGTGCCCGCCCGGGGGACTCCTATAATTCACCCCTCCACTTT.

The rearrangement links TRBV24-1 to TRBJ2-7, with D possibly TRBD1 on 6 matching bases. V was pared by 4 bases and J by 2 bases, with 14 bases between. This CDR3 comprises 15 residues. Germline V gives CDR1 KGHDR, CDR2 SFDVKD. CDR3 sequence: CATSDSKGGAYEQYF. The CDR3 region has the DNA TGTGCCACCAGTGACTCGAAAGGGGGAGCCTACGAGCAGTACTTC.

The CDR3 reads CASSTPGDGTYEQYF. In nucleotides, the CDR3 is TGCGCCAGCAGCACACCAGGGGATGGCACCTACGAGCAGTACTTC. This chain uses TRBV5-1 with TRBJ2-7, with D maybe TRBD1 (6 bases). Germline lookup yields CDR1 SGHRS and CDR2 YFSETQ. Trimming stripped 4 bases from V and 2 bases from J, with 16 bases between. The length of the CDR3 is 15 residues.

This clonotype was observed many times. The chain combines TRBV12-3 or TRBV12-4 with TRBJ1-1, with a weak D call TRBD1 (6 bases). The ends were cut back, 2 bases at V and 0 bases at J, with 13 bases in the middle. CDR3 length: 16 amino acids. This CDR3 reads CASSLQGPAVNTEAFF. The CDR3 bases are TGTGCCAGCAGTTTACAGGGGCCGGCCGTGAACACTGAAGCTTTCTTT.

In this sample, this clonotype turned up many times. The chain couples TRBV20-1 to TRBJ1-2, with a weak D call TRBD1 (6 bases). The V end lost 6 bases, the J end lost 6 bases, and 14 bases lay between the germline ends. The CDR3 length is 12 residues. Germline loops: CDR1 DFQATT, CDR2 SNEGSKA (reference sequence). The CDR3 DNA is TGCAGTGCCGGAAGTGCAGGGGATGGCTACACCTTC. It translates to CSAGSAGDGYTF.

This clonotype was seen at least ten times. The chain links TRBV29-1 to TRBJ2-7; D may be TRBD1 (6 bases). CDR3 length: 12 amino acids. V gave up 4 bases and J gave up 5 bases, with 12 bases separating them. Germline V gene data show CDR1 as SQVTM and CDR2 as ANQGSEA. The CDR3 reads CSVVQGSDEQYF. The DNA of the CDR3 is TGCAGCGTTGTCCAGGGGTCCGACGAGCAGTACTTC.

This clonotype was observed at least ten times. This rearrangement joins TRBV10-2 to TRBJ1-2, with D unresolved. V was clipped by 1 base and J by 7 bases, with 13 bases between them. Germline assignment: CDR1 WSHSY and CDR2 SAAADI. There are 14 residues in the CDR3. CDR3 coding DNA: TGCGCCAGCAGTGAGTGGCAGATCCCTCGTGGCTACACCTTC. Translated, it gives CASSEWQIPRGYTF.